The 23 T cell receptor beta chains below come from one sample, sequenced in a study of T cells in Graves' hyperthyroidism and ophthalmopathy. Authors of the study amplified TCR beta CDR3 regions from RNA transcripts. Carried out on the TCR CDR3, a first-round RT-PCR used the HTBI primer set. Each CDR3 protein gets one entry after TCRdb re-called the multiplex PCR reads with MiXCR. The sample yields 350,000 to 500,000 distinct CDR3 sequences, 12% to 15% seen once. The sequenced sample was blood. Receptors were obtained from a woman under 30 with Graves' hyperthyroidism.

Regarding this clonotype: At one end, the junction sequence differs from germline, possibly due to a read error. V usage is TRBV20-1 and J usage is TRBJ2-7; D tentatively fits TRBD1 or TRBD2 (5 bases each). This CDR3 region has 16 residues. Germline CDR1 and CDR2: DFQATT and SNEGSKA (reference sequence). The CDR3 region has the DNA TGCAGTGCTAGAGATAAAGGGACCCCGGTAAACTACAAGCAGTACTTC. It specifies CSARDKGTPVNYKQYF.

This clonotype has more than one count but fewer than ten. V is TRBV20-1 and J is TRBJ1-1; D is ambiguous. The germline V gene has CDR1 DFQATT and CDR2 SNEGSKA (reference sequence). The CDR3 extends over 14 amino acids. Trimming took 2 bases from V and 4 from J, leaving 14 bases between them. In DNA, the CDR3 is TGCAGTGCTAGAAACCCTCGCCAGAGCACTGAAGCTTTCTTT. The encoded protein is CSARNPRQSTEAFF.

This clonotype was recorded at least ten times. The V call is TRBV27, the J call TRBJ2-1; D uncertain. V was shortened by 8 bases and J by 8 bases, with 19 bases between the two germline ends. CDR1 is MNHEY, CDR2 SMNVEV, per germline (reference sequence). The length of the CDR3 is 14 residues. The CDR3 spells CASHWVLSWDEQFF. The CDR3 DNA is TGTGCCAGCCATTGGGTTCTGAGTTGGGATGAGCAGTTCTTC.

This chain uses TRBV6-2 or TRBV6-3 with TRBJ1-5; the D gene is possibly TRBD1 (6 bases). CDR3 length: 13 residues. Germline CDR1 MNHEY, CDR2 SVGEGT. Trimming took 7 bases from V and 7 from J, leaving 14 bases between them. The CDR3: CASIKGGGQPQHF. CDR3 in DNA: TGTGCCAGCATCAAGGGAGGGGGGCAGCCCCAGCATTTT.

This clonotype was counted many times. The V gene is TRBV12-3 or TRBV12-4, the J gene TRBJ1-1, with a weak D call TRBD1 (5 bases). V was clipped by 7 bases and J by 7 bases, with 13 bases between them. This CDR3 has 12 amino acids. The CDR3 region is CASTNSGFEAFF. The DNA of the CDR3 is TGTGCCAGCACCAACTCAGGGTTTGAAGCTTTCTTT.

This clonotype was recorded many times. The CDR3 sequence: CASSLPLGPLHF. The CDR3 DNA sequence: TGTGCCAGCAGCCTTCCCCTCGGACCCCTCCACTTT. V gene TRBV7-2 combines with J gene TRBJ1-6; D not certain. Trimming stripped 5 bases from V and 12 bases from J, with 11 bases between. This CDR3 is built from 12 residues. CDR1 and CDR2 (germline): SGHTA, FQGNSA.

Many counts were recorded for this clonotype. The V gene is TRBV9, the J gene TRBJ2-7; D is unresolved. V dropped 0 bases and J dropped 0 bases, with 4 bases sitting between them. CDR1 and CDR2 from the germline V gene are SGDLS and YYNGEE. The CDR3 extends over 13 amino acids. CDR3 amino acids: CASSVGSSYEQYF. CDR3 bases: TGTGCCAGCAGCGTAGGCAGCTCCTACGAGCAGTACTTC. The variable domain in full, with the rest retrieved from reference TRBV9 and TRBJ2-7, is DSGVTQTPKHLITATGQRVTLRCSPRSGDLSVYWYQQSLDQGLQFLIQYYNGEERAKGNILERFSAQQFPDLHSELNLSSLELGDSALYFCASSVGSSYEQYFGPGTRLTVT.

The chain combines TRBV9 with TRBJ2-3, with 7 positions matching TRBD1. Germline-derived CDR1 and CDR2 are SGDLS and YYNGEE. Germline trimming cut 6 bases from V and 0 bases from J; bases unmatched to any gene: 13. This CDR3 is built from 17 residues. In DNA form, the CDR3 reads TGTGCCAGCAAAAAAGGGGACAGACGGCCTAGCACAGATACGCAGTATTTT. The encoded protein is CASKKGDRRPSTDTQYF.

The chain recombines TRBV7-8 with TRBJ1-5; 9 positions match TRBD1. Germline trimming cut 4 bases from V and 6 bases from J; bases unmatched to any gene: 10. In germline, CDR1 is SGHVS, CDR2 FQNEAQ. The CDR3 contains 16 residues. CDR3: CASSWRQGELGQPQHF. The CDR3 coding sequence is TGTGCCAGCAGCTGGAGACAGGGGGAACTAGGTCAGCCCCAGCATTTT.

The chain joins TRBV19 to TRBJ2-1; D may match TRBD1 or TRBD2 (6 bases each). Per germline, CDR1 LNHDA and CDR2 SQIVND (reference sequence). V lost 5 bases and J lost 7, with 24 bases in between. This CDR3 spans 17 amino acids. CDR3: CASSGGRGIRILNEQFF. CDR3 DNA: TGTGCCAGTAGTGGGGGGCGCGGGATTCGCATACTAAATGAGCAGTTCTTC.

This rearrangement joins TRBV5-1 to TRBJ2-1; the D gene is possibly TRBD2 (5 bases). CDR1 SGHRS and CDR2 YFSETQ come from the germline V gene. Trimming left V 3 bases short and J 1 base short, with 11 bases between. This CDR3 is 15 amino acids long. The DNA for the CDR3 is TGCGCCAGCAGCTCTGACGGGGTTTCCTACAATGAGCAGTTCTTC. Protein sequence: CASSSDGVSYNEQFF. The whole variable domain, filled in from reference TRBV5-1 and TRBJ2-1, reads KAGVTQTPRYLIKTRGQQVTLSCSPISGHRSVSWYQQTPGQGLQFLFEYFSETQRNKGNFPGRFSGRQFSNSRSEMNVSTLELGDSALYLCASSSDGVSYNEQFFGPGTRLTVL.

As to this clonotype: A much larger clone sits a single nucleotide away, making a read error possible. The rearrangement joins TRBV7-9 to TRBJ2-7; TRBD2 might be the D (7 bases). CDR3 length: 13 amino acids. Germline CDR1 reads SEHNR; CDR2 reads FQNEAQ (reference sequence). The CDR3 nucleotides read TGTGCCAGCAGCCGTCCGGGGGGCTACGAGAAGTACTTC. Its translation is CASSRPGGYEKYF.

This clonotype was counted many times. The chain combines TRBV20-1 with TRBJ2-3; maybe TRBD2 (6 bases). This CDR3 is built from 16 residues. Germline V lookup: CDR1 DFQATT, CDR2 SNEGSKA (reference sequence). V lost 0 bases, J lost 0 bases, and 13 bases lay in between. CDR3 protein: CSARDGAGTSTDTQYF. In nucleotides, the CDR3 is TGCAGTGCTAGAGATGGGGCGGGGACGAGCACAGATACGCAGTATTTT.

This clonotype came up many times. The chain has TRBV7-9 and TRBJ1-2; D is unresolved. Between the trimmed V and J ends, which lost 5 bases and 4 bases, there was a span of 14 bases. This CDR3 region has 14 residues. Germline CDR1 and CDR2: SEHNR and FQNEAQ (reference sequence). The DNA for the CDR3 is TGTGCCAGCAGCCCGGGAAAGCAACTCTATGGCTACACCTTC. This translates into CASSPGKQLYGYTF.

This clonotype was counted many times. The CDR3 DNA reads TGTGCCAGCAGCCATCAGAGGCTAGCGGGAGGAGGCGGGGAGCTGTTTTTT. Translated: CASSHQRLAGGGGELFF. The J gene is TRBJ2-2, the V gene TRBV3-1; 11 bases agree with TRBD2. This CDR3 region has 17 residues. J gave up 7 bases and V 3 bases, and 10 bases lay outside the gene matches. Germline V gives CDR1 LGHDT, CDR2 YNNKEL (reference sequence).

Concerning this clonotype itself: This may stem from a read error, because a much larger clone lies one nucleotide away. V and J are TRBV24-1 and TRBJ2-7; 10 bases are shared with TRBD1. Trimming cost V 4 bases and J 5 bases; bases outside gene matches: 7. The CDR3 sequence is 15 residues long. Germline V lookup: CDR1 KGHDR, CDR2 SFDVKD. CDR3 DNA sequence: TGTGCCACCAGTGACCCGGGACAGGGGAGAGACGAGCAGTACTTC. Translated, it gives CATSDPGQGRDEQYF.

The sample holds many counts of this clonotype. The chain is built from TRBV28 and TRBJ1-2; a possible D gene is TRBD1 (5 bases). Germline V CDR1 and CDR2: MDHEN, SYDVKM. The V end lost 3 bases, the J end lost 4 bases, and 9 bases lay between the germline ends. This CDR3 has 13 amino acids. The DNA for the CDR3 is TGTGCCAGCAGTTTTACCAGGGTCTATGGCTACACCTTC. It encodes CASSFTRVYGYTF.

Turning to this clonotype: This sequence may be a read error, since a much larger clone differs from it by one base. The chain is built from TRBV12-3 or TRBV12-4 and TRBJ2-7; D is perhaps TRBD2 (7 bases). V shed 7 bases and J shed 7 bases, with 20 bases lying between them. The CDR3 extends over 14 amino acids. The CDR3 region is CASIKGGGGDEQYF. The CDR3, as DNA: TGTGCCAGCATTAAGGGGGGCGGGGGCGATGAGCAGTACTTC.

This clonotype occurred many times. V is TRBV7-2 and J is TRBJ2-1; TRBD1 or TRBD2 may be the D gene (6 bases each). Trimming cost V 2 bases and J 0 bases, with 23 bases left between them. The CDR3 has 20 amino acids. Germline loops: CDR1 SGHTA, CDR2 FQGNSA. The CDR3 region has the DNA TGTGCCAGCAGCTTAAGGCGGGGTCGGACAGCGCAGAGCTCCTACAATGAGCAGTTCTTC. It is translated as CASSLRRGRTAQSSYNEQFF.

This clonotype was recorded many times. The V gene is TRBV2, the J gene TRBJ2-1; 8 bases line up with TRBD2. Germline CDR1 and CDR2: SNHLY and FYNNEI. V was pared by 2 bases and J by 3 bases, with 9 bases of the junction left unmatched. This CDR3 comprises 17 residues. The CDR3 nucleotides read TGTGCCAGCAGTGAAAATACCCTGAGCGGGAGCTACAATGAGCAGTTCTTC. This sequence encodes CASSENTLSGSYNEQFF. The entire variable domain, with the rest obtained from reference TRBV2 and TRBJ2-1, is as follows: EPEVTQTPSHQVTQMGQEVILRCVPISNHLYFYWYRQILGQKVEFLVSFYNNEISEKSEIFDDQFSVERPDGSNFTLKIRSTKLEDSAMYFCASSENTLSGSYNEQFFGPGTRLTVL.

This clonotype has at least ten counts. This chain connects TRBV2 to TRBJ2-7, with TRBD1 as a possible D gene (6 bases). Germline-derived CDR1 and CDR2 are SNHLY and FYNNEI. Trimming shortened V by 10 bases and J by 3 bases, and 19 bases separated the two germline ends. The CDR3 totals 14 residues. The CDR3 bases are TGTGCCATCATAGGGGGAGAAGGGGACTACGAGCAGTACTTC. It yields the protein CAIIGGEGDYEQYF.

This clonotype was seen ten or more times. This rearrangement joins TRBV19 to TRBJ1-1; 7 bases line up with TRBD1. Germline V gene data show CDR1 as LNHDA and CDR2 as SQIVND (reference sequence). The CDR3 length is 14 residues. The V and J ends lost 10 bases and 3 bases, in that order; junction bases with no gene match: 11. This CDR3 is CAISSGQPYTEAFF. The CDR3 nucleotides read TGTGCCATATCCTCGGGACAGCCCTACACTGAAGCTTTCTTT.

This clonotype showed up many times. The chain joins TRBV7-2 to TRBJ2-3; D not certain. CDR1 SGHTA and CDR2 FQGNSA come from the germline V gene. Trimming took 3 bases from V and 2 from J, leaving 15 bases between them. The CDR3 extends over 16 amino acids. CDR3: CASSFLQHPSTDTQYF. The CDR3 DNA sequence: TGTGCCAGCAGCTTTCTCCAGCACCCCTCCACAGATACGCAGTATTTT.